This T cell receptor (beta chain) was found in a study of CD8 T cell repertoires and HIV-1 epitope variants (dated by TCRdb to 2019 to 2021). At the level of the whole study: In separate culture wells, T cells were stimulated with each of twenty-five peptides that represented autologous and known Gag and Nef epitope variants. Among the control conditions were a peptide pool of CMV, EBV and flu, the Ebola AY9 epitope serving as a negative control, and a well with no peptide. The epitopes tested were three Gag epitope families plus Nef HW9 and YT9. T cells were enriched using the EasySep Human T Cell Enrichment Kit and were co-cultured with equal numbers of autologous T cell-negative cells serving as antigen-presenting cells. Cultures were maintained for about ten days in IMDM with gentamicin, and half-media changes adding IL-2, IL-7 and IL-15 were performed on days 3 and 7. An aliquot of 1M T cells was set aside as an uncultured baseline condition, separate from the approximately 85 T cell cultures. A total of 80 or so T cell cultures were run, with each culture condition performed in triplicate except for one peptide, which was performed in duplicate.

General study outcomes and caveats: The assay identified only TCR beta chains and indicated proliferation to antigen, not T cell function or cytokine profile. Five or six clonotypes recognized the Nef KF9 family and one clonotype recognized the HW9 family, while no responses to the TAALDMSHF plasma variant were seen. The study identified under ten antigen-specific TCR beta clonotypes, roughly 6 of which appeared to be cross-reactive for autologous or known escape epitope variants.

The EasySep Human CD8+ T Cell Enrichment Kit was used on day 10 to isolate CD8+ T cells from every culture. TCR beta CDR3 regions were sequenced at survey depth on the immunoSEQ platform. The QIAamp DNA micro kit was used to extract genomic DNA from every cultured and uncultured CD8+ T cell population. Processing in the source paper ran as follows. Samples with fewer than 5,000 productive reads were excluded, which removed about 6.5% of the roughly 80 HIV peptide-stimulated cultures. Sequences were trimmed to CDR3 by a MANAFEST web app, and nonproductive sequences, CDR3s under 5 amino acids, and sequences not starting with C or ending with F/W were removed. For a clonotype to count as antigen-specific, the clonotype had to expand relative to the no-peptide control in at least 2 of 3 replicates at FDR 0.01, and only within one epitope family. A frequency at least fivefold higher than in wells stimulated with peptides from other epitope families was additionally required for specific clonotypes. Here the immuneACCESS table is served through TCRdb, limited to in-frame sequences with V and J called. Missing clones are a known gap in these copies; in checked studies unresolved V genes cover under half, and the rest lacks a known reason. V, J and clone size reflect that table, while D and trimming were determined from the DNA. The sample table shows more than 4,500 clones, and around 60% are seen once. The ten largest clones add up to around two fifths of the sample.

Measured from the cysteine to the phenylalanine, the CDR3 is 16 residues long. Here the CDR3 DNA is all that survives: 48 bases in frame from base 1. The germline V gene supplies CDR1 MNHNS and CDR2 SASEGT. After removal of 3 bases from V and 4 bases from J, the junction retains 7 bases not matched to a gene. Concerning this clone itself: It has no known antigen specificity. Base qualities are missing; no much larger clone stands one base away.

Sequencing was done on a sample of cultured CD8+ T cells derived from PBMCs. The TCR sequence derives from a male donor with HIV. The receptor chain draws on TRBV6-1 and TRBJ2-2; a stretch of 8 junction bases matches TRBD1. The CDR3 is CASSDHRGFSTGELFF. The nucleotides are TGTGCCAGCAGTGACCACAGGGGGTTTAGCACCGGGGAGCTGTTTTTT.